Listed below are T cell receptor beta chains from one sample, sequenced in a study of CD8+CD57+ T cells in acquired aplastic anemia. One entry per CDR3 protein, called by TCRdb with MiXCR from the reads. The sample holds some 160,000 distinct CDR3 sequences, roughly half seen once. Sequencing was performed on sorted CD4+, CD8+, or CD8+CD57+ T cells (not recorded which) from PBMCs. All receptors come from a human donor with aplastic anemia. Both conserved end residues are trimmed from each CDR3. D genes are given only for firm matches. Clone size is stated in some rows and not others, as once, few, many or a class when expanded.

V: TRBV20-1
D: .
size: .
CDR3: SATRDGYT

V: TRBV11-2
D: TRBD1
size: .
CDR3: ASRKGQPLNIQY

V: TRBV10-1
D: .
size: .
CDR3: ASSEGDRHTEAF

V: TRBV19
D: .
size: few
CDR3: ASSSGNYGYT

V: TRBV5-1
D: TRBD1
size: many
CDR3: ASSPGQGITGELF

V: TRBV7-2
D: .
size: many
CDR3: ASSLSVDTEAF

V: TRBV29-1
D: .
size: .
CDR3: SVVAGEYTEAF

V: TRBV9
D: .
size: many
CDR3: ASSVDGQETQY

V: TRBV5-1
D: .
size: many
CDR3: ASSLAMIGSNTEAF

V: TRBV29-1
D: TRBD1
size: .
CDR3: GVGDSGNQPQH

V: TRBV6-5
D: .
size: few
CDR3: ASSYPNGEYGYT

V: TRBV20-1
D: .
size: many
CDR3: SARRDFSSYEQY

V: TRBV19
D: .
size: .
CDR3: ATRPQVAGWAS

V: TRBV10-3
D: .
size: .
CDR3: AISEKGEKLF

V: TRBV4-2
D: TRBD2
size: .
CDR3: ASSQGGREGERSEQF

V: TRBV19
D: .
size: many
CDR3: ATRAAPSGANVLT

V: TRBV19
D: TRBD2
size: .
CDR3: ASNLAGAGDTQY

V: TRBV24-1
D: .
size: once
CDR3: ATSGPGRRYGYT